This entry is about one TCR beta chain. The junction departs from germline at one end; a sequencing error may be responsible. This specimen comes from a study of control samples from healthy donors and cancer patients. The method was immunoSEQ multiplex PCR; TCRdb's version includes in-frame clones alone and lacks a portion of them. The top ten clones hold 4.5% to 7% of a sample with tens of thousands of clones, over 85% of them seen once. Germline V lookup: CDR1 SEHNR, CDR2 FQNEAQ (reference sequence). The CDR3 runs to 13 residues. The receptor was derived from a middle-aged man in good health. Sequenced sample: blood. This sequence joins TRBV7-9 and TRBJ2-7, with D unresolved. The CDR3 bases are TGTGCCAGCAGCTTATTGAGCTCCCACGAGCAGTACTTC. Protein sequence: CASSLLSSHEQYF.